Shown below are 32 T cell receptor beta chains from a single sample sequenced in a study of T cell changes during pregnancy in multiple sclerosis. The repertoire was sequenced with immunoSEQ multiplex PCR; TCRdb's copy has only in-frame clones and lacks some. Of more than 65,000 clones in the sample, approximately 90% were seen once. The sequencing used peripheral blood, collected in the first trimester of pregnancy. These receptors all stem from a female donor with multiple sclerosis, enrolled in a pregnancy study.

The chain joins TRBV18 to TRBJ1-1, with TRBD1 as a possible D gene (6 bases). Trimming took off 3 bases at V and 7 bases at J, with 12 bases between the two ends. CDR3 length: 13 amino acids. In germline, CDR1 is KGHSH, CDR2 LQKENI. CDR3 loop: CASSPNQQGEAFF. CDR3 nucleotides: TGTGCCAGCTCACCGAATCAACAGGGTGAAGCTTTCTTT. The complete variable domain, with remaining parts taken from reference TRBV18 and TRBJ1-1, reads NAGVMQNPRHLVRRRGQEARLRCSPMKGHSHVYWYRQLPEEGLKFMVYLQKENIIDESGMPKERFSAEFPKEGPSILRIQQVVRGDSAAYFCASSPNQQGEAFFGQGTRLTVV.

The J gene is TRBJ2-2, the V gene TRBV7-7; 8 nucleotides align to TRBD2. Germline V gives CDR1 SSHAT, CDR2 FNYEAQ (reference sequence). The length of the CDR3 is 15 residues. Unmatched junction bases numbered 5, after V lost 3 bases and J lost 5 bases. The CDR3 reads CASSFGLAQTGELFF. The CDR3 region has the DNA TGTGCCAGCAGCTTTGGACTAGCACAGACCGGGGAGCTGTTTTTT.

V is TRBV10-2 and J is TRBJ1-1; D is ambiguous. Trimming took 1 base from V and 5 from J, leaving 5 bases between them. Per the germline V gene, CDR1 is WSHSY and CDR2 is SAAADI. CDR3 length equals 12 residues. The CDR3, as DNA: TGCGCCAGCAGTGAGTTCGAGACTGAAGCTTTCTTT. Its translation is CASSEFETEAFF.

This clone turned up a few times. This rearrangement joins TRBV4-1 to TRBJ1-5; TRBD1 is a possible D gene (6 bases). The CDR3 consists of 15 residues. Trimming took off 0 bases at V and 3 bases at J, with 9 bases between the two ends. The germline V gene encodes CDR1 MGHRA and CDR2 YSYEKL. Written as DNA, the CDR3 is TGCGCCAGCAGCCAAGAACCAGGGGTCAATCAGCCCCAGCATTTT. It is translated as CASSQEPGVNQPQHF.

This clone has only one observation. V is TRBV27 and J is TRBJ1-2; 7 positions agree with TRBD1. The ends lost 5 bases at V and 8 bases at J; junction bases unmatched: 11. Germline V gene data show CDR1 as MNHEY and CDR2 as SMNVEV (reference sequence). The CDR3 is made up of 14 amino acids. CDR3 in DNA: TGTGCCAGCAGTGTGCGAGGGGGCAGTCGAGGCTACACCTTC. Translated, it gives CASSVRGGSRGYTF.

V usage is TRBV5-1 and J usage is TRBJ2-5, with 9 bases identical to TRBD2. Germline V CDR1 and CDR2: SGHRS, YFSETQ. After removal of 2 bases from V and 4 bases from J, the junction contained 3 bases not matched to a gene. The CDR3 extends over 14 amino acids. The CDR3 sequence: CASSLGTSRETQYF. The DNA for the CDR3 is TGCGCCAGCAGCTTAGGGACTAGCCGAGAGACCCAGTACTTC.

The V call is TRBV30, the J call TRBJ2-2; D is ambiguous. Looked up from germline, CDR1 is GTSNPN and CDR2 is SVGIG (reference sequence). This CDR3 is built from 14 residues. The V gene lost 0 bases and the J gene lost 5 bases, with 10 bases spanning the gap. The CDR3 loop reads CAWSVGQKTGELFF. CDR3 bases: TGTGCCTGGAGTGTGGGCCAGAAGACCGGGGAGCTGTTTTTT.

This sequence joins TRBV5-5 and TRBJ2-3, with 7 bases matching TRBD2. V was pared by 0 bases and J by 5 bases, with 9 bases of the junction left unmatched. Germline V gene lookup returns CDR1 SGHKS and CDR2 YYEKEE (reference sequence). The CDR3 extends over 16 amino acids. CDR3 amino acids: CASSLDGGRVGDTQYF. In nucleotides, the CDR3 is TGTGCCAGCAGCTTGGATGGCGGGAGAGTGGGAGATACGCAGTATTTT.

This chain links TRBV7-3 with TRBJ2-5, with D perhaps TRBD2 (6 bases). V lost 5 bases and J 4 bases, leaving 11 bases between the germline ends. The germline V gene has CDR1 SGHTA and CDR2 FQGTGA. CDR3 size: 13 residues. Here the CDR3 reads CASSRGLGETQYF. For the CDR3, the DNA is TGTGCCAGCAGCCGGGGACTGGGAGAGACCCAGTACTTC.

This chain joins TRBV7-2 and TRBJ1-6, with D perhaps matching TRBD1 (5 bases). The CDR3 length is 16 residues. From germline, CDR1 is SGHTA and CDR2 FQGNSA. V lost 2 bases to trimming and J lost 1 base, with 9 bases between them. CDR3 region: CASSLQGKSYNSPLHF. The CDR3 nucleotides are TGTGCCAGCAGCTTACAGGGTAAATCCTATAATTCACCCCTCCACTTT.

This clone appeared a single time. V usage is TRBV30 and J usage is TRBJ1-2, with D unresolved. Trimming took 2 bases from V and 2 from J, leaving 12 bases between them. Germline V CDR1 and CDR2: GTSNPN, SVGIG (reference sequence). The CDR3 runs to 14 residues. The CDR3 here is CAWSHPGFNYGYTF. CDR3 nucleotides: TGTGCCTGGAGTCACCCGGGATTCAACTATGGCTACACCTTC.

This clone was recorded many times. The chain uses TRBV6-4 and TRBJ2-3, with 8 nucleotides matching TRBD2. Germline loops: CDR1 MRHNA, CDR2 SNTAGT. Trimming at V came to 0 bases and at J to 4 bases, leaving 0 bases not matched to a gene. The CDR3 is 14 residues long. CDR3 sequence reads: CASSDSSGADTQYF. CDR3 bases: TGTGCCAGCAGTGACTCTAGCGGGGCAGATACGCAGTATTTT.

This CDR3 reads CAWSPLRLAGGTLYNEQFF. CDR3 DNA sequence: TGTGCCTGGAGTCCATTACGGCTAGCGGGAGGCACTCTTTACAATGAGCAGTTCTTC. The V gene is TRBV30, the J gene TRBJ2-1; the match to TRBD2 covers 11 bases. Germline CDR1 GTSNPN, CDR2 SVGIG (reference sequence). The CDR3 runs to 19 residues. After removal of 2 bases from V and 4 bases from J, the junction contained 16 bases not matched to a gene.

The CDR3 loop is CASSLEDRMNTEAFF. In DNA, the CDR3 is TGTGCCAGCAGCTTGGAGGACAGGATGAACACTGAAGCTTTCTTT. J is TRBJ1-1 and V is TRBV5-4; 7 bases fit TRBD1. Germline V gives CDR1 SGHNT, CDR2 YYREEE (reference sequence). The V and J ends lost 0 bases and 0 bases, in that order; junction bases with no gene match: 2. The CDR3 covers 15 residues.

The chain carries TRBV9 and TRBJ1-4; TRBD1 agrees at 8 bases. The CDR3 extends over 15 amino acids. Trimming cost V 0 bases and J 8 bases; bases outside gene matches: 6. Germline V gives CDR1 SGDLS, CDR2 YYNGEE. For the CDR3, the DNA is TGTGCCAGCAGCGTAGATGACAGGGGAGGGGAAAAACTGTTTTTT. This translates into CASSVDDRGGEKLFF.

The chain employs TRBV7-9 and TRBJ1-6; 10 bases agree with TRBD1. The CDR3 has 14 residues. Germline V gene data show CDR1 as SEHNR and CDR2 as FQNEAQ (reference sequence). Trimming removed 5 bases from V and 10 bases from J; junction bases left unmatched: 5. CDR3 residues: CASSLTGGLSPLHF. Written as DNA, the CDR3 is TGTGCCAGCAGCCTGACAGGGGGCTTATCACCCCTCCACTTT.

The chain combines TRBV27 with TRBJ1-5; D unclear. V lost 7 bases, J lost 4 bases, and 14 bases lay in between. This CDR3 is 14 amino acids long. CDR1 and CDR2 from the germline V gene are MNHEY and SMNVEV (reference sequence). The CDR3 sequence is CASTARSGNQPQHF. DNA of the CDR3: TGTGCCAGCACGGCCCGCTCGGGAAATCAGCCCCAGCATTTT.

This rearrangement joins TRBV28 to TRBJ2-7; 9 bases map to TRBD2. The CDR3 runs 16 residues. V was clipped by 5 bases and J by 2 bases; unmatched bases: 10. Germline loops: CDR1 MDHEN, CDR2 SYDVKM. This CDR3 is CASSPPFTSGPYEQYF. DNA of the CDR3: TGTGCCAGCAGTCCCCCCTTCACTAGCGGGCCCTACGAGCAGTACTTC. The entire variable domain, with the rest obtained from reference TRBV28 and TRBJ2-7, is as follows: DVKVTQSSRYLVKRTGEKVFLECVQDMDHENMFWYRQDPGLGLRLIYFSYDVKMKEKGDIPEGYSVSREKKERFSLILESASTNQTSMYLCASSPPFTSGPYEQYFGPGTRLTVT.

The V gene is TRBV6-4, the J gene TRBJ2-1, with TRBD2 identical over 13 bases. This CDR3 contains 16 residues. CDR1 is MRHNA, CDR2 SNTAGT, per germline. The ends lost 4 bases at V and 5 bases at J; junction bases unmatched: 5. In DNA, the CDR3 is TGTGCCAGCAGTGCTACTGGGACTAGCGGGGACAATGAGCAGTTCTTC. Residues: CASSATGTSGDNEQFF.

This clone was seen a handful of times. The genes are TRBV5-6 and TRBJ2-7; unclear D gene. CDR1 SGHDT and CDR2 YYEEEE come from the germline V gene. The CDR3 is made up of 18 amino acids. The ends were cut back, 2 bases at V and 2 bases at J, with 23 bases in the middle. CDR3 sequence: CASSLRQTFSIITYEQYF. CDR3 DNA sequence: TGTGCCAGCAGCTTACGGCAGACTTTCTCAATTATAACCTACGAGCAGTACTTC.

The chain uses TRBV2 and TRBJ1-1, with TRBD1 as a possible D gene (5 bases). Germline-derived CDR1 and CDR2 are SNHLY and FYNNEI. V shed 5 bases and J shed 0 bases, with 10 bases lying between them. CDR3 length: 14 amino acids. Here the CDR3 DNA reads TGTGCCAGCAGTCGACAGCTCCTGAACACTGAAGCTTTCTTT. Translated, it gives CASSRQLLNTEAFF. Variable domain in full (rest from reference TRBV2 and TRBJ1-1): EPEVTQTPSHQVTQMGQEVILRCVPISNHLYFYWYRQILGQKVEFLVSFYNNEISEKSEIFDDQFSVERPDGSNFTLKIRSTKLEDSAMYFCASSRQLLNTEAFFGQGTRLTVV.

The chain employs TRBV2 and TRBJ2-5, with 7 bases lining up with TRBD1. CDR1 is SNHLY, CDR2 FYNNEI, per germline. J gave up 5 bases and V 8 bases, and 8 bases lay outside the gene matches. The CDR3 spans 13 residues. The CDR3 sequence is CASQGGEGETQYF. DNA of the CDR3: TGTGCCAGCCAAGGGGGCGAAGGGGAGACCCAGTACTTC. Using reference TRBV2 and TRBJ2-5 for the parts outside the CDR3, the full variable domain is EPEVTQTPSHQVTQMGQEVILRCVPISNHLYFYWYRQILGQKVEFLVSFYNNEISEKSEIFDDQFSVERPDGSNFTLKIRSTKLEDSAMYFCASQGGEGETQYFGPGTRLLVL.

The CDR3 protein is CASSKRGTGANVLTF. CDR3 nucleotide sequence: TGTGCCAGCAGCAAGCGGGGCACTGGGGCCAACGTCCTGACTTTC. This chain uses TRBV9 with TRBJ2-6; 7 bases align to TRBD2. CDR3 length equals 15 residues. V lost 4 bases, J lost 2 bases, and 3 bases stayed unmatched. CDR1 is SGDLS, CDR2 YYNGEE, per germline. Full variable domain (remainder filled in from reference TRBV9 and TRBJ2-6): DSGVTQTPKHLITATGQRVTLRCSPRSGDLSVYWYQQSLDQGLQFLIQYYNGEERAKGNILERFSAQQFPDLHSELNLSSLELGDSALYFCASSKRGTGANVLTFGAGSRLTVL.

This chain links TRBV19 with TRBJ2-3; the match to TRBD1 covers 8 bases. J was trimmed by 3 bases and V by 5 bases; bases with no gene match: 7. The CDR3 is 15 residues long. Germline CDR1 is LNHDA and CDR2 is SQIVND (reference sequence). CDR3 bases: TGTGCCAGTAGTTTCCGGACAGGGCAGACAGATACGCAGTATTTT. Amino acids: CASSFRTGQTDTQYF.

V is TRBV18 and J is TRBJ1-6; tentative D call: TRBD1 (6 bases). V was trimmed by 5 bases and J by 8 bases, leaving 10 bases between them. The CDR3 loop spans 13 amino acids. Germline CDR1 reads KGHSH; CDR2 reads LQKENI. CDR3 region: CASSSGVDSPLHF. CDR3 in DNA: TGTGCCAGCTCATCAGGGGTGGATTCACCCCTCCACTTT.

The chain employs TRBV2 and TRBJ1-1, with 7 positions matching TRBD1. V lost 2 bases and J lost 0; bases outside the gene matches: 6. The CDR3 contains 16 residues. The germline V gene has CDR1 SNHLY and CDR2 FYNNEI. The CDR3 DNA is TGTGCCAGCAGTGAAAGAGGGGGCAGGATGAACACTGAAGCTTTCTTT. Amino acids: CASSERGGRMNTEAFF.

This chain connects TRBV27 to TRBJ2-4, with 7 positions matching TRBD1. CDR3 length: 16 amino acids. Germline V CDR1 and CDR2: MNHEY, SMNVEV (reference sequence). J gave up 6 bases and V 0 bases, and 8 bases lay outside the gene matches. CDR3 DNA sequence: TGTGCCAGCAGTTTATCGGCCACAGGGGTAGCAAACATTCAGTACTTC. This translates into CASSLSATGVANIQYF.

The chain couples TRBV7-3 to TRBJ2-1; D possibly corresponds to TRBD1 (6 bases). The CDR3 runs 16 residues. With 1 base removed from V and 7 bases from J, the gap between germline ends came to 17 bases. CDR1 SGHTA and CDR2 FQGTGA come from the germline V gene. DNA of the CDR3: TGTGCCAGCAGCTTAATCGCGGTCAGGGGTAGGAATGAGCAGTTCTTC. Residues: CASSLIAVRGRNEQFF. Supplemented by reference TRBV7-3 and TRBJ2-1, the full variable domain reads GAGVSQTPSNKVTEKGKYVELRCDPISGHTALYWYRQSLGQGPEFLIYFQGTGAADDSGLPNDRFFAVRPEGSVSTLKIQRTERGDSAVYLCASSLIAVRGRNEQFFGPGTRLTVL.

CDR3 sequence reads: CASSGQAPTDTQYF. In nucleotides, the CDR3 is TGTGCCAGCAGCGGACAGGCCCCCACAGATACGCAGTATTTT. The rearrangement joins TRBV5-4 to TRBJ2-3; 7 bases match TRBD1. This CDR3 has 14 amino acids. Germline values: CDR1 SGHNT, CDR2 YYREEE (reference sequence). After removal of 4 bases from V and 2 bases from J, the junction contained 4 bases not matched to a gene.

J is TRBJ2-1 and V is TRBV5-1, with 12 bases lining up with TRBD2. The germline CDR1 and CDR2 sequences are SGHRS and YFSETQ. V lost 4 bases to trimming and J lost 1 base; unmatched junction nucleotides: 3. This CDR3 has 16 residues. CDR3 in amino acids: CASSPSGGGSYNEQFF. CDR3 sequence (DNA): TGCGCCAGCAGCCCTAGCGGGGGGGGATCCTACAATGAGCAGTTCTTC.

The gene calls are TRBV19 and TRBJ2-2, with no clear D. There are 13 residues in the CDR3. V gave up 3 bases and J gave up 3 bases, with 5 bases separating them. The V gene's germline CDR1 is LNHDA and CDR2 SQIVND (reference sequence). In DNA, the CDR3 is TGTGCCAGTAGTATCGGGTACACCGGGGAGCTGTTTTTT. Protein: CASSIGYTGELFF.

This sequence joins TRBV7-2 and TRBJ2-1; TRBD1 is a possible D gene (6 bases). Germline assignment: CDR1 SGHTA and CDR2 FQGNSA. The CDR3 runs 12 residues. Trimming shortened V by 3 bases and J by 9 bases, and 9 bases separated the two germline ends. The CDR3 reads CASSLGDTEQFF. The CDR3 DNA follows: TGTGCCAGCAGCTTGGGGGACACTGAGCAGTTCTTC. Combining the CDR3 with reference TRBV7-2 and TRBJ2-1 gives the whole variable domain GAGVSQSPSNKVTEKGKDVELRCDPISGHTALYWYRQSLGQGLEFLIYFQGNSAPDKSGLPSDRFSAERTGGSVSTLTIQRTQQEDSAVYLCASSLGDTEQFFGPGTRLTVL.